This T cell receptor beta chain is from a study of shared clonotypes between healthy human individuals. Deletions cut 1 base from V and 7 bases from J, with 12 bases between. Germline V CDR1 and CDR2: MNHNS, SASEGT. This CDR3 is built from 14 residues. Per the original data handling: Quality scores were absent from the junction-only immunoSEQ sequences, so filtering differed. This table comes from immunoSEQ multiplex PCR, and its TCRdb copy is limited to in-frame clones, with some not included. Clone size and V and J calls were adopted from that table, with D and trimming inferred from the DNA. The sample lists about 450,000 clones, about 80% seen once, with roughly 12% in the top ten. This clone appeared once.

V and J are TRBV6-1 and TRBJ2-3, with unresolved D. The sequencing sample was made of PBMCs. This TCR derives from a woman aged 35 to 49 in good health. Some clones in this sample may be carry-over from other donors' samples. The CDR3 sequence is CASSEGSGIYTQYF. The CDR3 DNA reads TGTGCCAGCAGTGAAGGGTCGGGCATTTATACGCAGTATTTT.